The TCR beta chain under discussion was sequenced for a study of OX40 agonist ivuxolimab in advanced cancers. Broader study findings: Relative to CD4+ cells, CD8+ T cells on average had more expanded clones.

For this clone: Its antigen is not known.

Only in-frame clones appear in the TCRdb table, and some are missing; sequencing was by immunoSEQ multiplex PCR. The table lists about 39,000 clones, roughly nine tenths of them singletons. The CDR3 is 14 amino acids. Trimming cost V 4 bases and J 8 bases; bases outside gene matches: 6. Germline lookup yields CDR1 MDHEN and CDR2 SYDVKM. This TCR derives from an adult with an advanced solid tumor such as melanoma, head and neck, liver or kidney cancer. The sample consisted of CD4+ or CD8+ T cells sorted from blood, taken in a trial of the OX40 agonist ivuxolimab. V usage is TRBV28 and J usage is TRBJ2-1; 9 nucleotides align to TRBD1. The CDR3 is CASSSRDREDEQFF. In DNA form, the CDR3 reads TGTGCCAGCAGTTCTAGGGACAGGGAGGATGAGCAGTTCTTC. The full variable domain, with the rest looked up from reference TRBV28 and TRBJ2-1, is DVKVTQSSRYLVKRTGEKVFLECVQDMDHENMFWYRQDPGLGLRLIYFSYDVKMKEKGDIPEGYSVSREKKERFSLILESASTNQTSMYLCASSSRDREDEQFFGPGTRLTVL.